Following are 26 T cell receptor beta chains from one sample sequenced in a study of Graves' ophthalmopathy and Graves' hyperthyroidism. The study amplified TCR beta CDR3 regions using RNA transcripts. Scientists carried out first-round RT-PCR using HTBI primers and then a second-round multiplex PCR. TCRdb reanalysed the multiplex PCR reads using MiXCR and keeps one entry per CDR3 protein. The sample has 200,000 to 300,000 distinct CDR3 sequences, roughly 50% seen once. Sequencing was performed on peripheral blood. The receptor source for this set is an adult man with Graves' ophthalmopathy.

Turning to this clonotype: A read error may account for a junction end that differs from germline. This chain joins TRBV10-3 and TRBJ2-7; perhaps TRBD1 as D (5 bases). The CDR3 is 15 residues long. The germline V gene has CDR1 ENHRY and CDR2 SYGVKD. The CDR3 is CASSYSAGKTYEQYF. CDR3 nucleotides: TGTGCCAGCAGTTACTCTGCAGGGAAGACCTACGAGCAGTACTTC.

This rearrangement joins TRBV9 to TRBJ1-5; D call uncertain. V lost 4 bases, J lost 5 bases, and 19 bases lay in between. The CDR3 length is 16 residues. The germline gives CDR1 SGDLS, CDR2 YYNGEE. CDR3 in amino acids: CASSPTGWPGDQPQHF. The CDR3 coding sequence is TGTGCCAGCAGCCCGACCGGTTGGCCAGGCGATCAGCCCCAGCATTTT.

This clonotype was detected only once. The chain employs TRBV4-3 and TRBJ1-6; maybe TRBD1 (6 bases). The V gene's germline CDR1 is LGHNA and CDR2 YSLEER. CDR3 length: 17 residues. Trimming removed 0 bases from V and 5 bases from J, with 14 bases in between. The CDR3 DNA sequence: TGCGCCAGCAGCCAAGATAGGGGGTCTCGGAATAATTCACCCCTCCACTTT. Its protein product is CASSQDRGSRNNSPLHF.

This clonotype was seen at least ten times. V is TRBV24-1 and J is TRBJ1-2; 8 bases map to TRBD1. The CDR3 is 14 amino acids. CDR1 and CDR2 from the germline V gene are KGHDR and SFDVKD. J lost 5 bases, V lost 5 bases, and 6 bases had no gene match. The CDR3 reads CATSARTGSYGYTF. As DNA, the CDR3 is TGTGCCACCAGTGCCAGGACAGGGTCTTATGGCTACACCTTC.

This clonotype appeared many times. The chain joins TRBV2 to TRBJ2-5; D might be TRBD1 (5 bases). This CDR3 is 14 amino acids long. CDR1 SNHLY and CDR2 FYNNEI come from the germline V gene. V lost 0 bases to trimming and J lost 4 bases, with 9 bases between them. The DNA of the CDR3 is TGTGCCAGCAGTGAAGCGCTTCAGGGAGAGACCCAGTACTTC. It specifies CASSEALQGETQYF.

CDR3 loop: CASSAQGPGSPLHF. The CDR3 DNA is TGTGCCAGCAGCGCACAGGGGCCGGGGTCACCCCTCCACTTT. This chain joins TRBV9 and TRBJ1-6; 7 bases align to TRBD1. CDR1 SGDLS and CDR2 YYNGEE come from the germline V gene. There are 14 residues in the CDR3. The V and J ends lost 3 bases and 10 bases, in that order; junction bases with no gene match: 7.

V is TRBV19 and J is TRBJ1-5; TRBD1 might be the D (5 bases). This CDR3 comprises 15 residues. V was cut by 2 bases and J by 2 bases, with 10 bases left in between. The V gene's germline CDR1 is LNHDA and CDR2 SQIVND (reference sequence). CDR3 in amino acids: CASSITGRRNQPQHF. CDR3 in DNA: TGTGCCAGTAGTATAACGGGACGGCGCAATCAGCCCCAGCATTTT.

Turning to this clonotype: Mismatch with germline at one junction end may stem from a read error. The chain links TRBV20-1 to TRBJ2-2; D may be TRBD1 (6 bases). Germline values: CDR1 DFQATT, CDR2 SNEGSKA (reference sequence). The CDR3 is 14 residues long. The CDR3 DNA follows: TGCAGTGCTACCACTACAGGGACCACCGGGGAGCCGTTTTTT. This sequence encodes CSATTTGTTGEPFF.

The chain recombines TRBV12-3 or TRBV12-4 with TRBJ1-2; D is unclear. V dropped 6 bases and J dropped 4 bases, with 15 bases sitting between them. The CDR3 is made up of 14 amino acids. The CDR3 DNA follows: TGTGCCAGCAGGGAGACGACTGAGGGCTATGGCTACACCTTC. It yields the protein CASRETTEGYGYTF.

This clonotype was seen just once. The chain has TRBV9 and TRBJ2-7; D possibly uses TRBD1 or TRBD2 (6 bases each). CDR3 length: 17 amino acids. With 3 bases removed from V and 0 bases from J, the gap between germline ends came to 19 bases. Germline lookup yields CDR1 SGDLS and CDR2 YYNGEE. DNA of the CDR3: TGTGCCAGCAGCGCGCGCCAAGGGGGGTTGGGCTCCTACGAGCAGTACTTC. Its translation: CASSARQGGLGSYEQYF.

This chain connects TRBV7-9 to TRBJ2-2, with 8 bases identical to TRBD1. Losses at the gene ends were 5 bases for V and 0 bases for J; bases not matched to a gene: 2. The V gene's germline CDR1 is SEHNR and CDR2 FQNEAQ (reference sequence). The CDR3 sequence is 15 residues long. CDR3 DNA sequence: TGTGCCAGCAGCCCGGACAGGGCGAACACCGGGGAGCTGTTTTTT. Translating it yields CASSPDRANTGELFF. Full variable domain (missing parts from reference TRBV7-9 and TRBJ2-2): DTGVSQNPRHKITKRGQNVTFRCDPISEHNRLYWYRQTLGQGPEFLTYFQNEAQLEKSRLLSDRFSAERPKGSFSTLEIQRTEQGDSAMYLCASSPDRANTGELFFGEGSRLTVL.

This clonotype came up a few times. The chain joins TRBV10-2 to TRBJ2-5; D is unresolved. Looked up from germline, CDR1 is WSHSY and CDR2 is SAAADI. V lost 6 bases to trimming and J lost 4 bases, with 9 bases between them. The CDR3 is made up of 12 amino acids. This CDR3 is CASRAWGETQYF. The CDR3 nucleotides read TGCGCCAGCAGGGCCTGGGGAGAGACCCAGTACTTC.

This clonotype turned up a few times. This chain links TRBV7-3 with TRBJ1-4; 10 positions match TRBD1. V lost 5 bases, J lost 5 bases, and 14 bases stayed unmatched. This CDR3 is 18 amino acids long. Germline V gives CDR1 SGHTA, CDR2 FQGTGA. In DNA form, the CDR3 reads TGTGCCAGCAGCCCCCGTGGGGGACAGGGGATTGTGAATGAAAAACTGTTTTTT. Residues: CASSPRGGQGIVNEKLFF.

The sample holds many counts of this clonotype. CDR3 residues: CASSLLGQNTEAFF. CDR3 bases: TGTGCCAGCAGCTTATTGGGGCAGAACACTGAAGCTTTCTTT. The chain employs TRBV7-8 and TRBJ1-1; the D gene is possibly TRBD1 (5 bases). CDR3 length: 14 residues. Trimming removed 2 bases from V and 1 base from J, with 8 bases in between. Per the germline V gene, CDR1 is SGHVS and CDR2 is FQNEAQ.

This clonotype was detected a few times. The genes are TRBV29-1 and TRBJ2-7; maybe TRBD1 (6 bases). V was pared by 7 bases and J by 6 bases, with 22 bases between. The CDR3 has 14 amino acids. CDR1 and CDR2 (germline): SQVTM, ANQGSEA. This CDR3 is CSASFPLQGSEQYF. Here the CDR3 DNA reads TGCAGCGCCTCGTTCCCGTTGCAGGGGAGCGAGCAGTACTTC.

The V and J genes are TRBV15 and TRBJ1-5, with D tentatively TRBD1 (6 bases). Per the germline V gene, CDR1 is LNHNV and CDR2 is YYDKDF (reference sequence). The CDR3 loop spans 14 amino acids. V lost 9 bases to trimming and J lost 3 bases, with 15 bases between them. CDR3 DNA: TGTGCCACACCGGGACACGGGACCAATCAGCCCCAGCATTTT. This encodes CATPGHGTNQPQHF. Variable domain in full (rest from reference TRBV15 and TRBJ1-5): DAMVIQNPRYQVTQFGKPVTLSCSQTLNHNVMYWYQQKSSQAPKLLFHYYDKDFNNEADTPDNFQSRRPNTSFCFLDIRSPGLGDTAMYLCATPGHGTNQPQHFGDGTRLSIL.

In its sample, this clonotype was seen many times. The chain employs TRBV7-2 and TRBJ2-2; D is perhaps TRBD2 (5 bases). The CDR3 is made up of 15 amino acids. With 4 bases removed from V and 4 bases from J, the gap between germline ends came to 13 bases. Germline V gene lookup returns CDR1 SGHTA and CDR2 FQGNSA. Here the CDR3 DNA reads TGTGCCAGCAGCTCCCTAGCTCCGACCACCGGGGAGCTGTTTTTT. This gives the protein CASSSLAPTTGELFF.

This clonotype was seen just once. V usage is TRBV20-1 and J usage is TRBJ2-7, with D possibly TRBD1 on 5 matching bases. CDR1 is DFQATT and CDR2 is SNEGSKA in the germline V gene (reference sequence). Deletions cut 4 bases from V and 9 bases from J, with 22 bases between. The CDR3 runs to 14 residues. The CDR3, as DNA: TGCAGTGCTAAGGTCGGACATAGCACAGATACGCAGTACTTC. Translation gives CSAKVGHSTDTQYF.

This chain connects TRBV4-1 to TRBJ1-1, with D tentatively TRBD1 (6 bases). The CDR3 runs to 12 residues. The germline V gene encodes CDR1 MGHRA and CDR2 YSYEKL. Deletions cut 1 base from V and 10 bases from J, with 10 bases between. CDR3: CASSQVATGAFF. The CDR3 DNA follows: TGCGCCAGCAGCCAAGTGGCGACAGGAGCTTTCTTT.

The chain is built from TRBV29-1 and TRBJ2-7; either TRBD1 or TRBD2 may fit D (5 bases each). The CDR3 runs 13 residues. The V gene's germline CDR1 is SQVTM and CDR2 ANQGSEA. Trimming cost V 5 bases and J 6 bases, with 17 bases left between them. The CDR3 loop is CSVPGAGESEQYF. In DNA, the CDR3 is TGCAGCGTTCCCGGGGCAGGCGAGTCCGAGCAGTACTTC.

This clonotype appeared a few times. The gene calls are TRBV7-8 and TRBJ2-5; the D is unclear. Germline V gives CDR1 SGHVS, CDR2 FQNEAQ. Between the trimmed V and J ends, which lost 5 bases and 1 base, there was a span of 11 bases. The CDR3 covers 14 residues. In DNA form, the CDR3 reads TGTGCCAGCAGCCCCCGCAATTCCCAAGAGACCCAGTACTTC. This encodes CASSPRNSQETQYF.

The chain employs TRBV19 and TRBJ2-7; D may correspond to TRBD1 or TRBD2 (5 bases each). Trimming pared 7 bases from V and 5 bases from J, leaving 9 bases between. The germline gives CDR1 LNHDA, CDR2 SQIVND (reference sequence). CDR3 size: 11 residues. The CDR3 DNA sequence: TGTGCCAGTACGGGGCTGGACGAGCAGTACTTC. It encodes CASTGLDEQYF.

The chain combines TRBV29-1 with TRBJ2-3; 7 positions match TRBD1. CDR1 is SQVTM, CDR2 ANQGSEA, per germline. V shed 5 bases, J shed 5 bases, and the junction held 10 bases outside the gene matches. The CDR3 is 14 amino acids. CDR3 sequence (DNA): TGCAGCGTTCCACCGACAGGGTACAGAGATACGCAGTATTTT. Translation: CSVPPTGYRDTQYF.

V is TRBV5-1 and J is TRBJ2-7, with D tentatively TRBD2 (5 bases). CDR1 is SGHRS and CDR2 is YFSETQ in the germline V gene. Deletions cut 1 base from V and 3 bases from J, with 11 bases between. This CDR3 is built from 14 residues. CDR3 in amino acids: CASSLRGYSYEQYF. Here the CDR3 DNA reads TGCGCCAGCAGCTTGCGAGGGTATAGCTACGAGCAGTACTTC.

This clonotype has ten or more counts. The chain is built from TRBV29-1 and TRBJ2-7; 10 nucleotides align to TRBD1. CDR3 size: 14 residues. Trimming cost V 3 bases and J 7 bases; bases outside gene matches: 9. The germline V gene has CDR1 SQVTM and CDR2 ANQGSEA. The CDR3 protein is CSVDLGGTGVEQYF. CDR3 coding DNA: TGCAGCGTTGATCTTGGTGGGACAGGGGTTGAGCAGTACTTC.

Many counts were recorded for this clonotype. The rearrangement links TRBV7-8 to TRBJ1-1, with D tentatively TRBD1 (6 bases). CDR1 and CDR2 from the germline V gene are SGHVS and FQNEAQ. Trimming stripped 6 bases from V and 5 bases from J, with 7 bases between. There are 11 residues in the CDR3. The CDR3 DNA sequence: TGTGCCAGCAGTCAGGGGACTGAAGCTTTCTTT. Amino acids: CASSQGTEAFF.